This T cell receptor (beta chain) is from a study of metastatic and nonmetastatic thyroid tumors. Until they underwent thyroid surgery, no patient had received any treatment. TCRdb re-analyzed the PCR reads using MiXCR. This table has 20,000 to 25,000 clones, approximately 13% appearing once. CDR3 size: 13 residues. CDR1 LNHNV and CDR2 YYDKDF come from the germline V gene (reference sequence). Trimming removed 6 bases at V and 2 bases at J, with 8 bases between. This TCR was recovered from a female donor with papillary thyroid cancer or a benign thyroid nodule (not recorded which). Some clones in this sample may be carry-over from other donors' samples. This chain links TRBV15 with TRBJ2-1, with D hard to call. What was sequenced was blood. This chain's CDR3 is CATSKPTYNEQFF. In DNA form, the CDR3 reads TGTGCCACCAGTAAACCGACCTACAATGAGCAGTTCTTC.